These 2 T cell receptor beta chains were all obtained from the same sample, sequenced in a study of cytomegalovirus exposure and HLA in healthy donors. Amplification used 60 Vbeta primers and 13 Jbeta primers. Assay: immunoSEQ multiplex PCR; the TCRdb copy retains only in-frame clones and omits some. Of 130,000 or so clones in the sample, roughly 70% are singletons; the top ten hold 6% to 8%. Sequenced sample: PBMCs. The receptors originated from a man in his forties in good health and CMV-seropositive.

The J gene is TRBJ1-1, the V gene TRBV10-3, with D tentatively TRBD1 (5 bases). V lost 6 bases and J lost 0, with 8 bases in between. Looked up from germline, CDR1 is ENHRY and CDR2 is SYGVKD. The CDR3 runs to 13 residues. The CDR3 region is CAISSDMNTEAFF. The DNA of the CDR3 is TGTGCCATCAGCTCGGACATGAACACTGAAGCTTTCTTT.

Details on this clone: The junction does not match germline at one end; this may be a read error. The CDR3 region has the DNA TGTGCCTGGAGTACTCAACCCGGGGGGCAAAGCCGGTTC. It is translated as CAWSTQPGGQSRF. The chain couples TRBV30 to TRBJ2-7, with D perhaps matching TRBD2 (7 bases). The CDR3 extends over 13 amino acids. CDR1 and CDR2 (germline): GTSNPN, SVGIG (reference sequence).